The clone carrying this TCR beta chain was counted between two and nine times. Its specificity is not known. These data come from a study of identical twins' blood T cells. Study outcomes and limitations: Twin similarity might stem from environmental factors, not only genetics.

Each TCR cDNA library carried sample-specific barcodes on both ends. Each CDR3 protein is one row after TCRdb ran MiXCR on the 5' RACE reads. The data contain 350,000 to 400,000 distinct CDR3 sequences, under 30% of them singletons. Trimming took 5 bases from V and 3 from J, leaving 17 bases between them. The CDR3 extends over 15 amino acids. Germline V CDR1 and CDR2: KGHSH, LQKENI. The donors were healthy female monozygous twins, three pairs in total. The source is a woman between 18 and 50 years old in good health. The sequencing sample was made of PBMCs. This chain connects TRBV18 to TRBJ2-7; D is ambiguous. CDR3 DNA sequence: TGTGCCAGCTCATCAAGTGAAGGACCTCACTACGAGCAGTACTTC. Amino acid sequence: CASSSSEGPHYEQYF.